The 4 T cell receptor beta chains given below trace back to one sample, sequenced in a study of T cell responses to AZD1222 COVID-19 vaccine. Sequenced by immunoSEQ multiplex PCR; TCRdb stores in-frame clones only, minus some. The table records about 97,000 clones, roughly 90% of them present only once. The sequencing here drew on peripheral blood, taken on day 0 of AZD1222 vaccination. The receptors were sampled from an adult in good health.

CDR3 nucleotides: TGCGCCAGCAGCTTGACAGGGGTTCTTTCTGAAGCTTTCTTT. Encoded protein: CASSLTGVLSEAFF. The chain has TRBV5-1 and TRBJ1-1; 7 nucleotides match TRBD1. V gave up 1 base and J gave up 6 bases; unmatched junction bases: 6. The CDR3 has 14 residues. Germline V gene data show CDR1 as SGHRS and CDR2 as YFSETQ.

V usage is TRBV19 and J usage is TRBJ1-2; D perhaps matches TRBD1 (5 bases). CDR3 length: 17 amino acids. Germline V CDR1 and CDR2: LNHDA, SQIVND (reference sequence). Trimming took off 0 bases at V and 5 bases at J, with 19 bases between the two ends. CDR3 residues: CASSIDLSTAREYGYTF. CDR3 DNA sequence: TGTGCCAGTAGTATAGATCTAAGTACGGCCAGGGAGTATGGCTACACCTTC.

The V call is TRBV5-1, the J call TRBJ2-7; TRBD2 might be the D (5 bases). Trimming took off 0 bases at V and 5 bases at J, with 18 bases between the two ends. Germline V CDR1 and CDR2: SGHRS, YFSETQ. The CDR3 has 16 amino acids. This CDR3 reads CASSLDWASRNHEQYF. In DNA form, the CDR3 reads TGCGCCAGCAGCTTGGATTGGGCTAGCAGGAACCACGAGCAGTACTTC.

The CDR3 coding sequence is TGTGCCAGTAGTATTCAGCGGGGGTCCGACGAGCAGTACTTC. This sequence encodes CASSIQRGSDEQYF. The chain joins TRBV19 to TRBJ2-7; TRBD2 aligns across 8 bases. V lost 3 bases, J lost 5 bases, and 6 bases stayed unmatched. CDR1 is LNHDA and CDR2 is SQIVND in the germline V gene (reference sequence). The CDR3 length is 14 residues. Filled out from reference TRBV19 and TRBJ2-7, the complete variable domain reads DGGITQSPKYLFRKEGQNVTLSCEQNLNHDAMYWYRQDPGQGLRLIYYSQIVNDFQKGDIAEGYSVSREKKESFPLTVTSAQKNPTAFYLCASSIQRGSDEQYFGPGTRLTVT.